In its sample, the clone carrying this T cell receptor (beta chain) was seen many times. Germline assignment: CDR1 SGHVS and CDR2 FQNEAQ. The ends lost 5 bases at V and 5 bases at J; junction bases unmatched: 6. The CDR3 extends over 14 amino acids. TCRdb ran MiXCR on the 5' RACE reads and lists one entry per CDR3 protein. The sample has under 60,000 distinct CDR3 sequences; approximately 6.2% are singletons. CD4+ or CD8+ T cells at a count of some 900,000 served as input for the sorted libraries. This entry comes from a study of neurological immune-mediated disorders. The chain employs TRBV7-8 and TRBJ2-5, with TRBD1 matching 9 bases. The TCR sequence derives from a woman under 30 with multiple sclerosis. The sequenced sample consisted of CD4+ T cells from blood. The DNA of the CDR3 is TGTGCCAGCAGCCCAGGGACAGGGTACGAGACCCAGTACTTC. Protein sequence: CASSPGTGYETQYF.